This T cell receptor (beta chain) was sequenced for a study of OX40 agonist ivuxolimab in advanced cancers. Study outcomes and limitations: Patients who responded partially at 0.1-3.0 mg/kg showed clonal expansion ranking among the lowest. In CD8+ T cells, expanded clones were on average more numerous than in CD4+.

The protocol was immunoSEQ multiplex PCR, while the TCRdb copy is restricted to in-frame clones and leaves out a portion. Counted here are about 52,000 clones, 85% to 95% occurring once; the ten biggest clones make up 9.5% to 15%. Note on this clone: Its antigen is not identified.

The CDR3 loop spans 13 amino acids. Germline V lookup: CDR1 SEHNR, CDR2 FQNEAQ (reference sequence). The chain uses TRBV7-9 and TRBJ2-5, with D unclear. Near its end, the DNA agrees better with TRBJ2-7, so the J call may be wrong. This receptor was obtained from an adult with an advanced solid tumor such as melanoma, head and neck, liver or kidney cancer. The sequenced sample was CD4+ or CD8+ T cells sorted from blood, obtained in a trial of the OX40 agonist ivuxolimab. CDR3 coding DNA: TGTGCCAGCAGCCCTTTGGCTGTCTACGAGCAGTACTTC. The encoded protein is CASSPLAVYEQYF.